Listed below are T cell receptor beta chains from one sample, sequenced in a study of Graves' ophthalmopathy and Graves' hyperthyroidism. TCRdb re-analysed the multiplex PCR reads in MiXCR, keeping a single row per CDR3 protein. The sample lists over a million distinct CDR3 sequences; approximately 35% were seen once. The sample taken for sequencing was peripheral blood or thyroid tissue (not recorded which). All receptors come from an adult man with Graves' hyperthyroidism. Each CDR3 is given with its conserved first and last residue. Each record gives: CDR3 length, clone size, V gene, J gene, D gene, CDR3 protein, CDR3 DNA. D genes are given only for firm matches. Some rows mark clone size as missing; the rest say once, few, many or name a class of expanded clone.

15	few	TRBV10-3	TRBJ2-7	NA	CAISESRDGRYEQYF	TGTGCCATCAGTGAGTCGCGGGACGGTCGCTACGAGCAGTACTTC
19	NA	TRBV10-3	TRBJ1-1	NA	CAISESVPHPPEWSTEAFF	TGTGCCATCAGTGAGTCGGTCCCCCACCCACCAGAATGGAGCACTGAAGCTTTCTTT
15	many	TRBV19	TRBJ2-2	TRBD1	CASSIGTANTGELFF	TGTGCCAGTAGTATCGGGACAGCGAACACCGGGGAGCTGTTTTTT
16	NA	TRBV7-9	TRBJ2-7	NA	CASSLDTKNRGYEQYF	TGTGCCAGCAGCTTAGACACGAAGAATAGGGGTTACGAGCAGTACTTC
17	few	TRBV7-2	TRBJ2-2	TRBD1	CASSQPGTGMILRELFF	TGTGCCAGCAGCCAACCTGGGACAGGGATGATTCTACGGGAGCTGTTTTTT
18	NA	TRBV6-2/TRBV6-3	TRBJ1-5	TRBD1	CASSYRPYPGQSNQPQHF	TGTGCCAGCAGTTACCGACCCTATCCGGGACAGTCCAATCAGCCCCAGCATTTT
14	NA	TRBV6-2/TRBV6-3	TRBJ2-5	NA	CASSNQQGLETQYF	TGTGCCAGCAGTAACCAACAGGGTTTGGAGACCCAGTACTTC
13	NA	TRBV29-1	TRBJ2-1	NA	CSAERVGYNEQFF	TGCAGCGCTGAGAGGGTCGGGTACAATGAGCAGTTCTTC
17	few	TRBV11-2	TRBJ2-2	TRBD2	CASRPAGTSGNTGELFF	TGTGCCAGCAGACCTGCTGGGACTAGCGGGAACACCGGGGAGCTGTTTTTT
14	few	TRBV19	TRBJ2-7	NA	CASRLSGGTYEQYF	TGTGCCAGCCGTCTATCCGGGGGAACCTACGAGCAGTACTTC
15	many	TRBV20-1	TRBJ2-5	TRBD1	CSAVNWTGGSETQYF	TGCAGTGCTGTTAACTGGACAGGGGGCTCAGAGACCCAGTACTTC
16	NA	TRBV29-1	TRBJ2-7	NA	CSVEDPSGADTYEQYF	TGCAGCGTTGAAGATCCGAGTGGGGCCGATACCTACGAGCAGTACTTC
11	NA	TRBV6-5	TRBJ2-7	NA	CASSYPGLQYF	TGTGCCAGCAGTTATCCGGGACTGCAGTACTTC
15	many	TRBV5-1	TRBJ1-5	NA	CASSFSGQGNQPQHF	TGTGCCAGCAGCTTCTCCGGGCAGGGCAATCAGCCCCAGCATTTT
15	NA	TRBV5-1	TRBJ1-1	TRBD1	CASSLVDRVNTEAFF	TGCGCCAGCAGCTTGGTTGACAGGGTGAACACTGAAGCTTTCTTT
14	NA	TRBV12-3/TRBV12-4	TRBJ1-6	TRBD1	CASSLARWTGTLHF	TGTGCCAGCAGTTTAGCCCGGTGGACAGGGACACTCCACTTT
17	few	TRBV6-5	TRBJ2-2	TRBD1	CASSGDLDRSNTGELFF	TGTGCCAGCAGTGGCGACTTGGACAGGTCGAACACCGGGGAGCTGTTTTTT
15	few	TRBV6-5	TRBJ1-1	NA	CASSLTRAFRAEAFF	TGTGCCAGCAGTTTGACCAGGGCCTTTAGAGCTGAAGCTTTCTTT
17	NA	TRBV7-2	TRBJ1-6	NA	CASSLRNLSSYNSPLHF	TGTGCCAGCAGCCTAAGGAACCTTAGCTCCTATAATTCACCCCTCCACTTT